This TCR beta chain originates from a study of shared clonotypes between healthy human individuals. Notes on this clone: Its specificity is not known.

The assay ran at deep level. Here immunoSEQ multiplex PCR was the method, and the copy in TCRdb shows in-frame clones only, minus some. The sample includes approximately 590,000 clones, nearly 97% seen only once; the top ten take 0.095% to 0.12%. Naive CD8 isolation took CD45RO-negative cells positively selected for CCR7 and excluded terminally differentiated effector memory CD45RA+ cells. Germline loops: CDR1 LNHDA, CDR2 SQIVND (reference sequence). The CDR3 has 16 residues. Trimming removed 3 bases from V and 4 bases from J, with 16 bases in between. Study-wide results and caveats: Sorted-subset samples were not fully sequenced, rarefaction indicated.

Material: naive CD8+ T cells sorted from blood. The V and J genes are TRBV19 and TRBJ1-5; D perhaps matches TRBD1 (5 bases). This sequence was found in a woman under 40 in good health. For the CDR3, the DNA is TGTGCCAGTAGTATTTACCTTGGGGGAGTGAATCAGCCCCAGCATTTT. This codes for CASSIYLGGVNQPQHF.